The TCR beta chain described here comes from a study of beta chain features in type 1 diabetes. Findings and caveats of the study: Among type 1 diabetes patients, VDJ junctions had fewer insertions and more deletions. TCRB CDR3 length was moderately but significantly reduced in all four CD4+ subsets of Type 1 diabetes patients. The similarity of naive, central memory and Treg TCRB repertoires appeared greater among patients than among healthy donors.

The study reverse transcribed the entire isolated RNA, so it sequenced expressed TCRB transcripts. Using immunoSEQ multiplex PCR, the repertoire was profiled, and TCRdb retains in-frame clones only, with some absent. The table has about 340,000 clones, approximately 13% seen once; the top ten hold roughly 0.015%. On this clone: No antigen is known for it.

The J segment lost 4 bases and the V segment lost 0 bases, leaving 2 bases of the junction unmatched. The CDR3 totals 16 residues. The germline V gene encodes CDR1 SGHNT and CDR2 YYREEE (reference sequence). Cells sorted by CD45RO/CCR7/CD25/CD127/CD95/CD27 comprised CD4+ naive, central memory, regulatory and stem cell-like memory cells. This chain joins TRBV5-4 and TRBJ2-1; TRBD2 matches at 12 bases. Sequencing used naive CD4+ T cells from blood. This sequence was found in a young woman with type 1 diabetes. CDR3 coding DNA: TGTGCCAGCAGCTTGGGACTAGCGGGAGAGTACAATGAGCAGTTCTTC. Protein product: CASSLGLAGEYNEQFF. Supplemented by reference TRBV5-4 and TRBJ2-1, the full variable domain reads ETGVTQSPTHLIKTRGQQVTLRCSSQSGHNTVSWYQQALGQGPQFIFQYYREEENGRGNFPPRFSGLQFPNYSSELNVNALELDDSALYLCASSLGLAGEYNEQFFGPGTRLTVL.